These 9 T cell receptor beta chains were all obtained from the same sample, sequenced in a study of T-cell reconstitution after alpha-beta-depleted transplantation in children (dated by TCRdb to the mid-2010s). Libraries were built with PCR. Sequenced on an Illumina HiSeq 2500. To normalize quantification of the TCRbeta repertoire, the TCR libraries were built with molecular barcoding that relied on unique molecular identifiers. TCRdb took the public reads, trimmed them with fastp at Q25, ran MiXCR for clone calling and kept in-frame beta chains. Each entry merges the rows of one CDR3 protein and shows their most common DNA and genes. The sample yields 750,000 to 950,000 distinct CDR3 sequences; around 17% were counted once. Of the sample, approximately 5% is held by the ten largest clones. The treatment or condition tag for this specimen amounts to: allogeneic hematopoietic cell transplantation with graft depleted of TCRalphabeta T cells and CD19 B cells.

Sequenced material: PBMCs, mostly from graft donor cells, taken 360 days after TCRalphabeta/CD19-depleted stem cell transplant. The receptor set was obtained from a male patient under 18 who had a stem cell transplant for acute lymphoblastic leukemia, so the T cells may come from the graft donor.

This sequence joins TRBV10-2 and TRBJ2-3; D is possibly TRBD2 (6 bases). Germline lookup yields CDR1 WSHSY and CDR2 SAAADI. The CDR3 is 18 residues long. The V end lost 4 bases, the J end lost 2 bases, and 22 bases lay between the germline ends. CDR3 protein: CASSGWASEGQVTDTQYF. The DNA of the CDR3 is TGCGCCAGCAGTGGATGGGCGTCGGAGGGCCAAGTCACAGATACGCAGTATTTT.

This clonotype was detected only a few times. The chain recombines TRBV10-3 with TRBJ2-3; D remains ambiguous. V lost 4 bases and J 2 bases, leaving 7 bases between the germline ends. CDR3 length: 13 residues. Germline assignment: CDR1 ENHRY and CDR2 SYGVKD. CDR3 amino acids: CAISVTATDTQYF. The CDR3 region has the DNA TGTGCCATCAGTGTTACGGCCACAGATACGCAGTATTTT.

The rearrangement joins TRBV5-1 to TRBJ2-1, with TRBD1 as a possible D gene (5 bases). Trimming shortened V by 4 bases and J by 3 bases, and 14 bases separated the two germline ends. Germline assignment: CDR1 SGHRS and CDR2 YFSETQ. This CDR3 has 15 amino acids. Here the CDR3 reads CASSPNWGGYNEQFF. DNA for the CDR3: TGCGCCAGCAGCCCCAACTGGGGCGGCTACAATGAGCAGTTCTTC.

The chain recombines TRBV15 with TRBJ2-7; D uncertain. V gave up 0 bases and J gave up 5 bases, with 5 bases separating them. The CDR3 extends over 12 amino acids. The germline gives CDR1 LNHNV, CDR2 YYDKDF (reference sequence). CDR3 amino acids: CATSRDGNEQYF. Written as DNA, the CDR3 is TGTGCCACCAGCAGAGATGGAAACGAGCAGTACTTC.

The genes are TRBV5-1 and TRBJ2-1, with D unclear. Trimming took 2 bases from V and 7 from J, leaving 13 bases between them. Germline loops: CDR1 SGHRS, CDR2 YFSETQ. This CDR3 contains 14 residues. CDR3 protein: CASSFENHLNEQFF. DNA for the CDR3: TGCGCCAGCAGCTTCGAAAACCATTTAAATGAGCAGTTCTTC.

This clonotype has ten or more counts. V and J are TRBV4-3 and TRBJ2-3, with D unresolved. The CDR3 runs 15 residues. Between the trimmed V and J ends, which lost 2 bases and 4 bases, there was a span of 13 bases. CDR1 LGHNA and CDR2 YSLEER come from the germline V gene. The CDR3 nucleotides are TGCGCCAGCAGCCAACGAATAGCTGTCGCAGATACGCAGTATTTT. This codes for CASSQRIAVADTQYF.

The chain couples TRBV27 to TRBJ1-1; D is undetermined. V was cut by 3 bases and J by 5 bases, with 10 bases left in between. Per the germline V gene, CDR1 is MNHEY and CDR2 is SMNVEV (reference sequence). The CDR3 totals 13 residues. This CDR3 is CASSLAGWTEAFF. Written as DNA, the CDR3 is TGTGCCAGCAGTTTGGCAGGCTGGACTGAAGCTTTCTTT.

This sequence joins TRBV7-9 and TRBJ2-1, with 11 bases matching TRBD2. CDR1 is SEHNR, CDR2 FQNEAQ, per germline (reference sequence). V lost 2 bases, J lost 8 bases, and 5 bases stayed unmatched. CDR3 length equals 15 residues. The DNA for the CDR3 is TGTGCCAGCAGCTTACGGGCTAGCGGGAGGCATGAGCAGTTCTTC. This translates into CASSLRASGRHEQFF.

This clonotype was detected a few times. The V gene is TRBV4-1, the J gene TRBJ2-7, with 7 bases lining up with TRBD1. This CDR3 region has 14 residues. CDR1 and CDR2 (germline): MGHRA, YSYEKL. V lost 3 bases and J lost 4; bases outside the gene matches: 6. The CDR3 nucleotides are TGCGCCAGCAGCCATATGAGGACAGGATACGAGCAGTACTTC. It specifies CASSHMRTGYEQYF.